A selection of T cell receptor beta chains follows, all from one sample in a study of CD4 T cells in relation to SARS-CoV-2 and coronaviruses. Measured with immunoSEQ multiplex PCR; TCRdb has only the in-frame clones, and not every one. The table includes about 38,000 clones, more than 75% detected once. Source material: memory CD4+ T cells from PBMCs. The source of these receptors is an adult with COVID-19. Both conserved end residues are trimmed from each CDR3. Clone size is stated in some rows and not others, as once, few, many or a class when expanded.

size,V,J,CDR3
.,TRBV24-1,TRBJ2-1,ATSGGKLLAGGRSEQF
.,TRBV11-3,TRBJ1-3,ASSLDPGQGTTIY
.,TRBV11-3,TRBJ2-3,ASSFSQSTQY
.,TRBV3-1/TRBV3-2,TRBJ1-2,ASSQENYGYT
.,TRBV19,TRBJ2-5,ASSIRLAGGPETQY
.,TRBV24-1,TRBJ2-2,ATSGAGPNTGELF
.,TRBV7-9,TRBJ1-2,ASSMDRGFGYT
.,TRBV4-1,TRBJ2-5,ASSQEGGEGETQY
once,TRBV27,TRBJ2-7,ASSMDRGWGLGD
.,TRBV7-2,TRBJ1-5,ASSLVSGGEPQH
.,TRBV5-8,TRBJ1-2,ASSLGRSNYGYT
.,TRBV6-5,TRBJ1-2,ASSYSGQESYGYT
.,TRBV6-5,TRBJ2-7,ASAETGGIEQY
.,TRBV18,TRBJ2-1,ASSPVAAGEQF
.,TRBV5-1,TRBJ1-2,ASSLYTDNYGYT
.,TRBV9,TRBJ1-5,ASSRGGLQPQH
.,TRBV7-8,TRBJ1-6,ASSSSGGYNSPLH
.,TRBV24-1,TRBJ2-3,ATSDLYSGGGDTQY
.,TRBV7-9,TRBJ2-2,ASTPGTGPTGELF
.,TRBV5-1,TRBJ2-1,ASSKGLAGLNEQF
once,TRBV6-6,TRBJ2-4,ASSTEQIAKNIQY
.,TRBV4-3,TRBJ2-2,ASSQGGRGVNTGELF
.,TRBV7-9,TRBJ2-5,ASSPLPPTGTQY
.,TRBV9,TRBJ1-1,ASSVGLNALNTEAF
once,TRBV14,TRBJ1-3,ASSHRQGSGNTIY
.,TRBV5-3,TRBJ2-2,ASSNRADTNTGELF
.,TRBV4-2,TRBJ1-5,ASSQEDNQPQH
.,TRBV11-2,TRBJ1-3,ASSLMVGGNTIY
.,TRBV27,TRBJ1-6,ASSLGTGFSPLH
.,TRBV6-5,TRBJ2-5,ASSYSAWEQETQY
once,TRBV12-2,TRBJ2-3,ASRLLLDTQY
.,TRBV6-5,TRBJ2-7,ASSLGQGGLPVQY
.,TRBV28,TRBJ1-2,ASSLPTGRYT
.,TRBV21-1,TRBJ1-5,ASSKDPGQKPQH
once,TRBV5-1,TRBJ2-3,ASSAGGFSDTQY
.,TRBV19,TRBJ1-2,ASRDNYGYT
.,TRBV7-9,TRBJ2-7,ASSLAVAYEQY
few,TRBV2,TRBJ1-6,ASGVPGQVHSPLH
once,TRBV10-3,TRBJ1-5,AIRSVRGDQVKVKPQH
.,TRBV7-2,TRBJ2-5,ASGLIEGETQY
.,TRBV3-1/TRBV3-2,TRBJ1-2,ASSQGTEVGYT
.,TRBV4-2,TRBJ2-7,ASSRLGEAAQQY
few,TRBV5-4,TRBJ2-7,ASSLGTSGVFGEQY
.,TRBV19,TRBJ1-4,ASSQGGATNEKLF
few,TRBV27,TRBJ1-6,ASSSGTRNSPLH
.,TRBV15,TRBJ2-5,ATSREGAGKETQY